This record covers a single T cell receptor (beta chain). V gave up 7 bases and J gave up 6 bases, with 13 bases separating them. CDR1 LNHDA and CDR2 SQIVND come from the germline V gene (reference sequence). The CDR3 extends over 14 amino acids. The entry originates in a study of blood T cell repertoires in COVID-19. Per the original data handling: Estimation of nucleated cell counts relied on the amplification of reference gene primers. TCRdb keeps only in-frame clones here, not all; method: immunoSEQ multiplex PCR. The DNA gave D and trimming, while V, J and clone size come from that table. The top ten hold around 9.6% of the sample, which has more than 200,000 clones, about 86% seen once.

The origin of this receptor is a woman aged 45-65 years with COVID-19, enrolled during active disease. The gene calls are TRBV19 and TRBJ1-6; D may be TRBD1 (5 bases). The sequenced material came from peripheral blood. In DNA, the CDR3 is TGTGCCAGTAAGGGGCGCGGGAGTAATTCACCCCTCCACTTT. It codes for CASKGRGSNSPLHF.